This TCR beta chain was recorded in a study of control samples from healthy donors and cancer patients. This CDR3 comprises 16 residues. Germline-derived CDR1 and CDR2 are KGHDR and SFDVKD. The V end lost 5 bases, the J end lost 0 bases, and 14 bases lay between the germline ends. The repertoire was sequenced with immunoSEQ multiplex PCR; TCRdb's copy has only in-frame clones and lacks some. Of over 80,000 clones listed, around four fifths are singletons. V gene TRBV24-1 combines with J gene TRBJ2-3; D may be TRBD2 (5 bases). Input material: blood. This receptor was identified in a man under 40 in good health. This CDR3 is CATSVASGRSTDTQYF. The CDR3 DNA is TGTGCCACCAGTGTGGCGAGCGGACGAAGCACAGATACGCAGTATTTT.